These 28 T cell receptor beta chains came from one sample sequenced in a study of response to subunit inactivated influenza vaccine. TCRdb used MiXCR to reprocess the RT-PCR reads, holding one entry per CDR3 protein. The table records 700,000 to 900,000 distinct CDR3 sequences, over 20% of them present only once. This material consisted of PBMCs from blood, taken 4 to 6 days after vaccination. Receptor source: a man aged 50 or older who received an inactivated influenza vaccine.

This clonotype came up many times. The genes are TRBV13 and TRBJ2-7, with 8 bases matching TRBD1. Germline CDR1 reads PRHDT; CDR2 reads FYEKMQ (reference sequence). The CDR3 is made up of 16 amino acids. With 7 bases clipped from V and 1 base from J, the junction kept 12 bases outside the gene matches. The CDR3 coding sequence is TGTGCCAGCACCCCTTCGGGCAGGGGGCTTTCCTACGAGCAGTACTTC. It yields the protein CASTPSGRGLSYEQYF.

This clonotype was seen many times. CDR3 region: CASSFTGMGYEQYF. As DNA, the CDR3 is TGTGCCAGCAGTTTCACGGGGATGGGCTACGAGCAGTACTTC. The rearrangement links TRBV12-3 or TRBV12-4 to TRBJ2-7; maybe TRBD2 (5 bases). CDR3 length: 14 residues. Trimming stripped 3 bases from V and 3 bases from J, with 12 bases between.

In DNA form, the CDR3 reads TGCAGTGCCCCCTCGCTAGCGGGAGGCGCGGAGGAGACCCAGTACTTC. It codes for CSAPSLAGGAEETQYF. This chain uses TRBV20-1 with TRBJ2-5, with TRBD2 identical over 11 bases. Per germline, CDR1 DFQATT and CDR2 SNEGSKA (reference sequence). The CDR3 extends over 16 amino acids. Trimming at V came to 6 bases and at J to 5 bases, leaving 14 bases not matched to a gene.

The chain is built from TRBV18 and TRBJ2-5, with 8 positions matching TRBD1. Trimming cost V 3 bases and J 1 base; bases outside gene matches: 10. In germline, CDR1 is KGHSH, CDR2 LQKENI. The CDR3 has 17 residues. DNA for the CDR3: TGTGCCAGCTCACCGCTGGGACAGGCACAAATCCAAGAGACCCAGTACTTC. This translates into CASSPLGQAQIQETQYF.

About this clonotype: The junction departs from the called germline gene at one end, perhaps through a read error. The V and J genes are TRBV7-9 and TRBJ2-1; a weak D match, TRBD1 (5 bases). CDR1 is SEHNR and CDR2 is FQNEAQ in the germline V gene (reference sequence). This CDR3 spans 11 amino acids. The CDR3 DNA reads as TGTGCCAGCAGCTTAGCTGGACATAAGCTCTTC. This encodes CASSLAGHKLF.

The chain employs TRBV2 and TRBJ2-5; 8 nucleotides align to TRBD2. Germline CDR1 reads SNHLY; CDR2 reads FYNNEI. J was trimmed by 4 bases and V by 2 bases; bases with no gene match: 6. CDR3 size: 15 residues. The CDR3 loop reads CASSETPGLGETQYF. CDR3 bases: TGTGCCAGCAGTGAAACGCCGGGACTAGGAGAGACCCAGTACTTC.

The gene calls are TRBV5-1 and TRBJ2-1; perhaps D is TRBD1 or TRBD2 (5 bases each). The CDR3 is 13 amino acids. V was pared by 4 bases and J by 8 bases, with 13 bases between. Germline V gene data show CDR1 as SGHRS and CDR2 as YFSETQ. The CDR3 protein is CASSPVGVDEQFF. As DNA, the CDR3 is TGCGCCAGCAGCCCGGTGGGGGTCGATGAGCAGTTCTTC.

This chain joins TRBV28 and TRBJ2-7, with a possible D match to TRBD2 (6 bases). CDR3 length: 16 amino acids. V gave up 2 bases and J gave up 8 bases, with 22 bases separating them. CDR1 is MDHEN, CDR2 SYDVKM, per germline. CDR3 bases: TGTGCCAGCAGTTTAGGGGGACTTGCGGGGCCTAAGCAGCAGTACTTC. Its translation: CASSLGGLAGPKQQYF.

Ten or more counts support this clonotype. This sequence joins TRBV5-1 and TRBJ2-1, with TRBD2 matching 7 bases. Germline V gene data show CDR1 as SGHRS and CDR2 as YFSETQ. CDR3 length: 16 residues. Trimming at V came to 0 bases and at J to 7 bases, leaving 10 bases not matched to a gene. The CDR3: CASSLVSGKGSNEQFF. The DNA of the CDR3 is TGCGCCAGCAGCTTGGTGAGCGGGAAGGGCTCGAATGAGCAGTTCTTC.

The chain links TRBV20-1 to TRBJ2-1; TRBD1 agrees at 7 bases. Germline values: CDR1 DFQATT, CDR2 SNEGSKA (reference sequence). There are 14 residues in the CDR3. Germline trimming cut 6 bases from V and 0 bases from J; bases unmatched to any gene: 5. CDR3 nucleotides: TGCAGTGCCCAACAGGGGAGCTCCTACAATGAGCAGTTCTTC. Amino acids: CSAQQGSSYNEQFF.

CDR3 DNA sequence: TGTGCCAGGACGACCGTCCTTTACCACGAGCAGTACTTC. Translation: CARTTVLYHEQYF. V usage is TRBV28 and J usage is TRBJ2-7; D gene ambiguous. Trimming removed 9 bases at V and 5 bases at J, with 17 bases between. This CDR3 has 13 residues. The V gene's germline CDR1 is MDHEN and CDR2 SYDVKM.

This clonotype showed up many times. The CDR3 DNA is TGCAGCGTTGGAGGGGGTAACAATGAGCAGTTCTTC. Translated, it gives CSVGGGNNEQFF. This chain joins TRBV29-1 and TRBJ2-1, with D perhaps TRBD1 (6 bases). V lost 4 bases, J lost 5 bases, and 9 bases lay in between. This CDR3 is built from 12 residues. From germline, CDR1 is SQVTM and CDR2 ANQGSEA.

This clonotype was counted between two and nine times. The rearrangement links TRBV10-3 to TRBJ2-3; weak D call: TRBD2 (6 bases). The CDR3 has 15 residues. V was shortened by 4 bases and J by 0 bases, with 11 bases between the two germline ends. CDR1 ENHRY and CDR2 SYGVKD come from the germline V gene. CDR3 in DNA: TGTGCCATCAGTGGAATAGCGGCTAGCACAGATACGCAGTATTTT. This gives the protein CAISGIAASTDTQYF.

This chain joins TRBV5-1 and TRBJ2-7, with D possibly being TRBD1 or TRBD2 (5 bases each). CDR1 SGHRS and CDR2 YFSETQ come from the germline V gene. The germline V and J ends were trimmed by 1 base and 0 bases, with 14 bases remaining between them. This CDR3 is 16 amino acids long. CDR3 bases: TGCGCCAGCAGCTTGAAAGGGGACGGAGACTCCTACGAGCAGTACTTC. Protein sequence: CASSLKGDGDSYEQYF.

This clonotype was detected only a few times. The J gene is TRBJ1-1, the V gene TRBV9, with D uncertain. CDR3 size: 12 residues. The V end lost 8 bases, the J end lost 1 base, and 9 bases lay between the germline ends. CDR1 is SGDLS, CDR2 YYNGEE, per germline. The CDR3 here is CASAKENTEAFF. The DNA of the CDR3 is TGTGCCAGTGCGAAGGAGAACACTGAAGCTTTCTTT. The full variable domain, rest sourced from reference TRBV9 and TRBJ1-1, is DSGVTQTPKHLITATGQRVTLRCSPRSGDLSVYWYQQSLDQGLQFLIQYYNGEERAKGNILERFSAQQFPDLHSELNLSSLELGDSALYFCASAKENTEAFFGQGTRLTVV.

This clonotype occurred a few times. V gene TRBV4-2 combines with J gene TRBJ2-2, with TRBD2 as a possible D gene (6 bases). This CDR3 has 14 amino acids. CDR1 LGHNA and CDR2 YNFKEQ come from the germline V gene. Deletions cut 2 bases from V and 6 bases from J, with 10 bases between. The CDR3 reads CASSQWGDAGELFF. CDR3 nucleotide sequence: TGTGCCAGCAGCCAATGGGGGGACGCCGGGGAGCTGTTTTTT.

This clonotype was seen many times. V is TRBV20-1 and J is TRBJ2-1, with D maybe TRBD1 (7 bases). The V and J ends lost 3 bases and 7 bases respectively, with 13 bases between them. CDR3 length: 13 amino acids. CDR1 is DFQATT, CDR2 SNEGSKA, per germline (reference sequence). This chain's CDR3 is CSASNRGLNEQFF. The CDR3 coding sequence is TGCAGTGCTAGTAACAGGGGACTTAATGAGCAGTTCTTC.

DNA for the CDR3: TGTGCCAGCAGTTTTCTGGGGGGTACCAAAAACATTCAGTACTTC. Translating gives CASSFLGGTKNIQYF. The chain recombines TRBV12-3 or TRBV12-4 with TRBJ2-4, with D perhaps TRBD2 (6 bases). V was trimmed by 3 bases and J by 2 bases, leaving 11 bases between them. The CDR3 consists of 15 residues.

The chain is built from TRBV4-2 and TRBJ1-5, with TRBD1 matching 9 bases. CDR1 is LGHNA and CDR2 is YNFKEQ in the germline V gene. Losses at the gene ends were 2 bases for V and 6 bases for J; bases not matched to a gene: 11. This CDR3 is built from 17 residues. The CDR3 DNA sequence: TGTGCCAGCAGCCAAAGGTTGGGACAGGGTATTAGTCAGCCCCAGCATTTT. Protein product: CASSQRLGQGISQPQHF.

The sample holds a few counts of this clonotype. This chain links TRBV29-1 with TRBJ1-2; weak D call: TRBD1 (6 bases). Trimming pared 6 bases from V and 4 bases from J, leaving 15 bases between. Germline V gene data show CDR1 as SQVTM and CDR2 as ANQGSEA. The CDR3 has 13 amino acids. The CDR3 nucleotides are TGCAGCGTCAGACCAGGGGTATTCTATGGCTACACCTTC. Translation gives CSVRPGVFYGYTF.

The rearrangement links TRBV4-1 to TRBJ2-3; D unclear. Trimming removed 1 base from V and 2 bases from J, with 7 bases in between. CDR1 is MGHRA, CDR2 YSYEKL, per germline. The CDR3 spans 14 residues. CDR3 nucleotide sequence: TGCGCCAGCAGCCAAGGGATCACCACAGATACGCAGTATTTT. Translating gives CASSQGITTDTQYF.

The genes are TRBV12-3 or TRBV12-4 and TRBJ2-6; D uncertain. Trimming cost V 0 bases and J 0 bases, with 6 bases left between them. The CDR3 loop spans 16 amino acids. DNA for the CDR3: TGTGCCAGCAGTTTAGCCATCTACTCTGGGGCCAACGTCCTGACTTTC. This codes for CASSLAIYSGANVLTF.

The chain links TRBV6-5 to TRBJ2-1, with 10 nucleotides matching TRBD2. The CDR3 length is 19 residues. Germline lookup yields CDR1 MNHEY and CDR2 SVGAGI. V shed 2 bases, J shed 4 bases, and the junction held 14 bases outside the gene matches. The CDR3 region is CASSYSGRGVGRDYNEQFF. Here the CDR3 DNA reads TGTGCCAGCAGTTACAGCGGGAGGGGCGTTGGGCGGGATTACAATGAGCAGTTCTTC.

This clonotype was counted many times. This chain joins TRBV4-1 and TRBJ2-1; TRBD1 aligns across 11 bases. Germline lookup yields CDR1 MGHRA and CDR2 YSYEKL. The CDR3 runs 14 residues. J was trimmed by 9 bases and V by 5 bases; bases with no gene match: 6. The CDR3 bases are TGCGCCAGCAGCTTGCCCGGGACAGGGGGTGAGCAGTTCTTC. The encoded protein is CASSLPGTGGEQFF.

This clonotype has only a few counts. This chain connects TRBV7-2 to TRBJ1-5; 7 bases match TRBD1. CDR3 length equals 16 residues. V gave up 1 base and J gave up 3 bases; unmatched junction bases: 6. Germline V gene data show CDR1 as SGHTA and CDR2 as FQGNSA. The CDR3: CASSLVERGLNQPQHF. The CDR3 DNA follows: TGTGCCAGCAGCTTAGTCGAAAGGGGGCTCAATCAGCCCCAGCATTTT.

The sample holds many counts of this clonotype. The chain couples TRBV5-6 to TRBJ2-1; TRBD2 might be the D (7 bases). This CDR3 is built from 17 residues. The germline V and J ends were trimmed by 1 base and 1 base, with 15 bases remaining between them. The germline gives CDR1 SGHDT, CDR2 YYEEEE. CDR3 coding DNA: TGTGCCAGCAGCTTGTTAGGGGGGGTAGGTTCCTACAATGAGCAGTTCTTC. This codes for CASSLLGGVGSYNEQFF.

This clonotype turned up a few times. This chain connects TRBV9 to TRBJ1-1; tentative D call: TRBD1 (5 bases). The V end lost 0 bases, the J end lost 1 base, and 13 bases lay between the germline ends. The germline V gene has CDR1 SGDLS and CDR2 YYNGEE. The CDR3 covers 16 residues. This chain's CDR3 is CASSVDVGQGNTEAFF. CDR3 in DNA: TGTGCCAGCAGCGTAGATGTCGGGCAGGGGAACACTGAAGCTTTCTTT.

The J gene is TRBJ1-6, the V gene TRBV2, with D unresolved. This CDR3 is built from 15 residues. Per the germline V gene, CDR1 is SNHLY and CDR2 is FYNNEI. V gave up 6 bases and J gave up 3 bases, with 12 bases separating them. In DNA, the CDR3 is TGTGCCAGCAGCGTAACCAGTGTCTATAATTCACCCCTCCACTTT. Residues: CASSVTSVYNSPLHF.